These T cell receptor beta chains were read from a single sample in a study of technical replicates of blood from a few donors. Sequencing used immunoSEQ multiplex PCR; TCRdb keeps in-frame clones, though not all of them. The sample holds just over 75,000 clones, about 92% seen once. The sequencing input was T cells isolated from PBMCs. The receptors shown here come from a human donor in good health. CDR3s include the opening cysteine and the closing phenylalanine or tryptophan. The order of the fields is V gene, CDR3 length, clone size, D gene, J gene, CDR3 DNA, CDR3 protein. The D gene is left open where the match is weak. Rows may omit the clone size; those that give it use once, few, many or a size class.

v_call: TRBV27; cdr3_length: 12; clone_size: NA; d_call: NA; j_call: TRBJ2-7; cdr3_nt: TGTGCCAGCAGTAGACCAGGTTCCGAGCAGTACTTC; cdr3_aa: CASSRPGSEQYF
v_call: TRBV7-9; cdr3_length: 15; clone_size: once; d_call: TRBD2; j_call: TRBJ2-7; cdr3_nt: TGTGCCAGCAGCTTGGGGACTAGCGGGACCTACGAGCAGTACTTC; cdr3_aa: CASSLGTSGTYEQYF
v_call: TRBV9; cdr3_length: 16; clone_size: NA; d_call: NA; j_call: TRBJ1-3; cdr3_nt: TGTGCCAGCAGCGTAGCAGGATCTACTTTTGGAAACACCATATATTTT; cdr3_aa: CASSVAGSTFGNTIYF
v_call: TRBV7-8; cdr3_length: 17; clone_size: NA; d_call: TRBD2; j_call: TRBJ2-7; cdr3_nt: TGTGCCAGCAGCTTAAATTTTCGGGCTAGCGGGAGGTACGAGCAGTACTTC; cdr3_aa: CASSLNFRASGRYEQYF
v_call: TRBV19; cdr3_length: 14; clone_size: NA; d_call: TRBD1; j_call: TRBJ1-2; cdr3_nt: TGTGCCAGTAGTCGGGACAGGGGTAACTATGGCTACACCTTC; cdr3_aa: CASSRDRGNYGYTF
v_call: TRBV29-1; cdr3_length: 13; clone_size: NA; d_call: TRBD1; j_call: TRBJ2-1; cdr3_nt: TGCAGCGTTCTGGGACAGTTAAACAATGAGCAGTTCTTC; cdr3_aa: CSVLGQLNNEQFF
v_call: TRBV19; cdr3_length: 14; clone_size: NA; d_call: TRBD1; j_call: TRBJ1-4; cdr3_nt: TGTGCCAGTCACCGGGACAGGGGATCTGAAAAACTGTTTTTT; cdr3_aa: CASHRDRGSEKLFF
v_call: TRBV28; cdr3_length: 14; clone_size: NA; d_call: NA; j_call: TRBJ2-1; cdr3_nt: TGTGCCAGCAGTCCAGCCTGGCGGGGACATGAGCAGTTCTTC; cdr3_aa: CASSPAWRGHEQFF
v_call: TRBV30; cdr3_length: 14; clone_size: NA; d_call: NA; j_call: TRBJ2-3; cdr3_nt: TGTGCCTGGAGTGTAAGTGGGAGTGGAGATACGCAGTATTTT; cdr3_aa: CAWSVSGSGDTQYF
v_call: TRBV27; cdr3_length: 18; clone_size: NA; d_call: NA; j_call: TRBJ2-1; cdr3_nt: TGTGCCAGCAGTCTGGGGACAGCTATAGCGGGGTGGAGGGATGAGCAGTTCTTC; cdr3_aa: CASSLGTAIAGWRDEQFF
v_call: TRBV6-5; cdr3_length: 14; clone_size: once; d_call: NA; j_call: TRBJ1-3; cdr3_nt: TGTGCCAGCAGTTTAGGGAGGGCTGGAAACACCATATATTTT; cdr3_aa: CASSLGRAGNTIYF
v_call: TRBV29-1; cdr3_length: 14; clone_size: NA; d_call: TRBD1; j_call: TRBJ2-2; cdr3_nt: TGCAGCGTTGACAGGGGGCCGGGGACCGGGGAGCTGTTTTTT; cdr3_aa: CSVDRGPGTGELFF
v_call: TRBV4-2; cdr3_length: 15; clone_size: NA; d_call: TRBD2; j_call: TRBJ2-7; cdr3_nt: TGTGCCAGCAGCCCAGGGACTAGCGGGACCTACGAGCAGTACTTC; cdr3_aa: CASSPGTSGTYEQYF
v_call: TRBV6-1; cdr3_length: 11; clone_size: NA; d_call: NA; j_call: TRBJ2-2; cdr3_nt: TGTGCCAGGGGGGACATCGGGGAGCTGTTTTTT; cdr3_aa: CARGDIGELFF
v_call: TRBV4-1; cdr3_length: 19; clone_size: NA; d_call: TRBD2; j_call: TRBJ2-3; cdr3_nt: TGCGCCAGCAGCCAAGAACCAACAGGGACTAGCGGTGATAAAGATACGCAGTATTTT; cdr3_aa: CASSQEPTGTSGDKDTQYF
v_call: TRBV29-1; cdr3_length: 11; clone_size: NA; d_call: TRBD2; j_call: TRBJ2-1; cdr3_nt: TGCAGCGTCCTACTAGCGTTTGAGCAGTTCTTC; cdr3_aa: CSVLLAFEQFF
v_call: TRBV10-3; cdr3_length: 14; clone_size: NA; d_call: TRBD1; j_call: TRBJ2-1; cdr3_nt: TGTGCCATCAGTGAGTCCGGGACAGAGGGTGAGCAGTTCTTC; cdr3_aa: CAISESGTEGEQFF
v_call: TRBV5-4; cdr3_length: 14; clone_size: NA; d_call: NA; j_call: TRBJ2-7; cdr3_nt: TGTGCCAGCAGCTTGGAGGTTGGAGGGTCAGGGCAGTACTTC; cdr3_aa: CASSLEVGGSGQYF
v_call: TRBV20-1; cdr3_length: 11; clone_size: NA; d_call: NA; j_call: TRBJ2-1; cdr3_nt: TGCAGTGCTAGCCGGGTCGATGAGCAGTTCTTC; cdr3_aa: CSASRVDEQFF
v_call: TRBV11-2; cdr3_length: 12; clone_size: NA; d_call: NA; j_call: TRBJ2-7; cdr3_nt: TGTGCCAGCAGCTTATCACAGAACGAGCAGTACTTC; cdr3_aa: CASSLSQNEQYF
v_call: TRBV27; cdr3_length: 14; clone_size: NA; d_call: NA; j_call: TRBJ2-1; cdr3_nt: TGTGCCAGCAGCAACAGGGCTTCCTACAATGAGCAGTTCTTC; cdr3_aa: CASSNRASYNEQFF
v_call: TRBV5-1; cdr3_length: 18; clone_size: NA; d_call: NA; j_call: TRBJ2-6; cdr3_nt: TGCGCCAGCAGCTCCCAGGGGGCGGGAGAGTCTGGGGCCAACGTCCTGACTTTC; cdr3_aa: CASSSQGAGESGANVLTF
v_call: TRBV11-1; cdr3_length: 12; clone_size: NA; d_call: TRBD1; j_call: TRBJ1-1; cdr3_nt: TGTGCCAGCAGCCGGGACAGACCTGAAGCTTTCTTT; cdr3_aa: CASSRDRPEAFF
v_call: TRBV9; cdr3_length: 15; clone_size: once; d_call: TRBD1; j_call: TRBJ1-1; cdr3_nt: TGTGCCAGCAGCGTCGGACAGGGAAGGAACACTGAAGCTTTCTTT; cdr3_aa: CASSVGQGRNTEAFF
v_call: TRBV6-6; cdr3_length: 15; clone_size: many; d_call: NA; j_call: TRBJ1-3; cdr3_nt: TGTGCCAGCAGTTACCCGAAGGGGAACGGAAACACCATATATTTT; cdr3_aa: CASSYPKGNGNTIYF
v_call: TRBV5-1; cdr3_length: 16; clone_size: NA; d_call: TRBD2; j_call: TRBJ2-3; cdr3_nt: TGCGCCAGCAGCTTGGCCGGACTAGCGGGAGAAGCTACGCAGTATTTT; cdr3_aa: CASSLAGLAGEATQYF
v_call: TRBV10-3; cdr3_length: 19; clone_size: NA; d_call: TRBD2; j_call: TRBJ2-7; cdr3_nt: TGTGCCATCAGTGAGGGTCCAGCGGGAGATAGAGGAGGCTCCTACGAGCAGTACTTC; cdr3_aa: CAISEGPAGDRGGSYEQYF
v_call: TRBV29-1; cdr3_length: 14; clone_size: NA; d_call: TRBD1; j_call: TRBJ2-2; cdr3_nt: TGCAGCGTTGATAGGACAGGTTCAACCGGGGAGCTGTTTTTT; cdr3_aa: CSVDRTGSTGELFF
v_call: TRBV2; cdr3_length: 16; clone_size: NA; d_call: TRBD1; j_call: TRBJ2-3; cdr3_nt: TGTGCCAGCACCCGACTGGGACAGGGGGTGGGTGATACGCAGTATTTT; cdr3_aa: CASTRLGQGVGDTQYF
v_call: TRBV7-2; cdr3_length: 12; clone_size: NA; d_call: NA; j_call: TRBJ2-5; cdr3_nt: TGTGCCAGCAGTCAAACAGGGGAGACCCAGTACTTC; cdr3_aa: CASSQTGETQYF
v_call: TRBV19; cdr3_length: 12; clone_size: NA; d_call: NA; j_call: TRBJ2-1; cdr3_nt: TGTGCCAGTAAAGGACTCTTCCGGGAGCAGTTCTTC; cdr3_aa: CASKGLFREQFF
v_call: TRBV10-1; cdr3_length: 15; clone_size: once; d_call: NA; j_call: TRBJ2-5; cdr3_nt: TGCGCCAGCAGTGACGGTAATGGGCCTCAAGAGACCCAGTACTTC; cdr3_aa: CASSDGNGPQETQYF
v_call: TRBV15; cdr3_length: 16; clone_size: once; d_call: NA; j_call: TRBJ2-3; cdr3_nt: TGTGCCACCAGCAGACCTCTGGAGCGGAGCACAGATACGCAGTATTTT; cdr3_aa: CATSRPLERSTDTQYF
v_call: TRBV6-6; cdr3_length: 11; clone_size: NA; d_call: TRBD1; j_call: TRBJ2-5; cdr3_nt: TGTGCCAGCGGGGACAGGGAGACCCAGTACTTC; cdr3_aa: CASGDRETQYF
v_call: TRBV5-1; cdr3_length: 16; clone_size: NA; d_call: TRBD2; j_call: TRBJ2-3; cdr3_nt: TGCGCCAGCAGCTTAGCGGGAACCATGGGCACAGATACGCAGTATTTT; cdr3_aa: CASSLAGTMGTDTQYF
v_call: TRBV14; cdr3_length: 14; clone_size: NA; d_call: TRBD1; j_call: TRBJ2-7; cdr3_nt: TGTGCCAGCAGCCAAGGGGTCAGGGGGTTTGAGCAGTACTTC; cdr3_aa: CASSQGVRGFEQYF
v_call: TRBV27; cdr3_length: 13; clone_size: NA; d_call: NA; j_call: TRBJ2-7; cdr3_nt: TGTGCCAGCAGTTTAGAGGTAAACTACGAGCAGTACTTC; cdr3_aa: CASSLEVNYEQYF
v_call: TRBV7-9; cdr3_length: 14; clone_size: NA; d_call: TRBD2; j_call: TRBJ2-1; cdr3_nt: TGTGCCAGTTTAACCGGGACTAGGGCAAATGAGCAGTTCTTC; cdr3_aa: CASLTGTRANEQFF
v_call: TRBV7-2; cdr3_length: 14; clone_size: NA; d_call: NA; j_call: TRBJ2-3; cdr3_nt: TGTGCCAGCAGCCGATTAGCAAGCACAGATACGCAGTATTTT; cdr3_aa: CASSRLASTDTQYF
v_call: TRBV5-1; cdr3_length: 13; clone_size: NA; d_call: NA; j_call: TRBJ2-5; cdr3_nt: TGCGCCAGCAGCCGGGACAACCAAGAGACCCAGTACTTC; cdr3_aa: CASSRDNQETQYF
v_call: TRBV6-1; cdr3_length: 14; clone_size: NA; d_call: TRBD1; j_call: TRBJ1-5; cdr3_nt: TGTGCCAGCAGTGATCCGGGACAGAATCAGCCCCAGCATTTT; cdr3_aa: CASSDPGQNQPQHF
v_call: TRBV4-1; cdr3_length: 14; clone_size: NA; d_call: NA; j_call: TRBJ1-2; cdr3_nt: TGCGCCAGCAGCCAAGAAGAGACTAACTATGGCTACACCTTC; cdr3_aa: CASSQEETNYGYTF
v_call: TRBV18; cdr3_length: 15; clone_size: NA; d_call: TRBD1; j_call: TRBJ1-2; cdr3_nt: TGTGCCAGCTCACCATGGGACAGGGACAATCCTGGCTACACCTTC; cdr3_aa: CASSPWDRDNPGYTF
v_call: TRBV5-6; cdr3_length: 13; clone_size: NA; d_call: TRBD2; j_call: TRBJ2-7; cdr3_nt: TGTGCCAGCAGCCCGGGACTAGGCTACGAGCAGTACTTC; cdr3_aa: CASSPGLGYEQYF
v_call: TRBV18; cdr3_length: 14; clone_size: NA; d_call: NA; j_call: TRBJ2-7; cdr3_nt: TGTGCCAGCTCACCGAGGGACACCTCCTACGAGCAGTACTTC; cdr3_aa: CASSPRDTSYEQYF
v_call: TRBV18; cdr3_length: 14; clone_size: NA; d_call: NA; j_call: TRBJ2-7; cdr3_nt: TGTGCCAGCTCACCAAGGCTGGGAGAATACGAGCAGTACTTC; cdr3_aa: CASSPRLGEYEQYF